The next 20 T cell receptor beta chains were all read from a single sample in a study of cytomegalovirus exposure and HLA in healthy donors. The PCR contained 60 Vbeta and 13 Jbeta primers. TCRdb's table, derived via immunoSEQ multiplex PCR, lists solely in-frame clones and lacks some. The sample holds about 48,000 clones. The sequenced sample was PBMCs. All receptors come from a woman in her thirties or forties in good health and CMV-seronegative.

V usage is TRBV2 and J usage is TRBJ2-7; 12 bases fit TRBD2. Germline CDR1 SNHLY, CDR2 FYNNEI. The CDR3 runs to 16 residues. V was clipped by 8 bases and J by 4 bases; unmatched bases: 12. CDR3 in DNA: TGTGCCAGCCTGACCCTAGCGGGGGGGCGGGAGTACGAGCAGTACTTC. This codes for CASLTLAGGREYEQYF. Full variable domain (rest looked up from reference TRBV2 and TRBJ2-7): EPEVTQTPSHQVTQMGQEVILRCVPISNHLYFYWYRQILGQKVEFLVSFYNNEISEKSEIFDDQFSVERPDGSNFTLKIRSTKLEDSAMYFCASLTLAGGREYEQYFGPGTRLTVT.

The chain is built from TRBV30 and TRBJ1-2, with D possibly TRBD1 on 5 matching bases. The CDR3 covers 13 residues. Deletions cut 7 bases from V and 0 bases from J, with 12 bases between. CDR1 is GTSNPN, CDR2 SVGIG, per germline (reference sequence). The CDR3 is CAFEDRTNYGYTF. The CDR3 DNA is TGTGCCTTTGAAGACAGAACTAACTATGGCTACACCTTC.

The chain recombines TRBV7-3 with TRBJ2-3; the D gene is possibly TRBD2 (5 bases). The CDR3 extends over 14 amino acids. Per germline, CDR1 SGHTA and CDR2 FQGTGA. Trimming left V 4 bases short and J 1 base short, with 9 bases between. CDR3 nucleotides: TGTGCCAGCAGCTGGGCGGGCGGCACAGATACGCAGTATTTT. Its protein product is CASSWAGGTDTQYF.

The chain recombines TRBV6-5 with TRBJ2-1, with 7 bases identical to TRBD2. V was clipped by 6 bases and J by 12 bases; unmatched bases: 8. The germline CDR1 and CDR2 sequences are MNHEY and SVGAGI. The CDR3 length is 12 residues. This CDR3 is CASRPQGGGQFF. CDR3 coding DNA: TGTGCCAGCAGGCCTCAGGGCGGGGGGCAGTTCTTC.

The chain employs TRBV11-3 and TRBJ2-7, with D tentatively TRBD2 (5 bases). In germline, CDR1 is SGHNT, CDR2 YENEEA. V was cut by 2 bases and J by 7 bases, with 12 bases left in between. The CDR3 has 13 amino acids. Here the CDR3 reads CASSLLRTAEQYF. The CDR3 bases are TGTGCCAGCAGCTTACTTCGGACTGCGGAGCAGTACTTC.

The V and J genes are TRBV5-6 and TRBJ1-2; a weak D match, TRBD1 (5 bases). CDR3 length equals 14 residues. Germline V gene lookup returns CDR1 SGHDT and CDR2 YYEEEE. Trimming cost V 2 bases and J 4 bases, with 12 bases left between them. CDR3 sequence: CASSFPQAIYGYTF. The CDR3 nucleotides are TGTGCCAGCAGCTTCCCACAGGCGATCTATGGCTACACCTTC.

This chain connects TRBV6-5 to TRBJ1-2; perhaps TRBD1 as D (5 bases). The CDR3 loop spans 14 amino acids. Germline V gene data show CDR1 as MNHEY and CDR2 as SVGAGI. V gave up 2 bases and J gave up 8 bases, with 15 bases separating them. The CDR3 is CASSYHRSDGGYTF. The CDR3 nucleotides are TGTGCCAGCAGTTACCACAGGTCTGACGGGGGCTACACCTTC.

The J gene is TRBJ2-5, the V gene TRBV7-9; TRBD1 might be the D (6 bases). Germline V gene data show CDR1 as SEHNR and CDR2 as FQNEAQ (reference sequence). V was clipped by 6 bases and J by 9 bases, with 20 bases between them. The CDR3 runs 14 residues. The CDR3 region is CASSLRGLPGAQYF. The CDR3 DNA sequence: TGTGCCAGCAGTCTACGCGGCCTCCCAGGGGCCCAGTACTTC.

The V call is TRBV10-3, the J call TRBJ1-6; 9 bases are a match to TRBD1. In germline, CDR1 is ENHRY, CDR2 SYGVKD. V was clipped by 0 bases and J by 10 bases; unmatched bases: 7. The CDR3 is 16 amino acids. The CDR3 spells CAISESVWDRESPLHF. The CDR3 bases are TGTGCCATCAGTGAGTCGGTATGGGACAGGGAATCACCCCTCCACTTT.

CDR3 DNA: TGTGCCAGCAGTTTACGGGGGAGGGGCTATGGCTACACCTTC. Translation gives CASSLRGRGYGYTF. V is TRBV27 and J is TRBJ1-2; D is perhaps TRBD1 (5 bases). V shed 2 bases and J shed 4 bases, with 11 bases lying between them. Germline loops: CDR1 MNHEY, CDR2 SMNVEV (reference sequence). CDR3 length: 14 residues.

J is TRBJ2-3 and V is TRBV15; D is unclear. From germline, CDR1 is LNHNV and CDR2 YYDKDF (reference sequence). The CDR3 loop spans 18 amino acids. V gave up 3 bases and J gave up 1 base, with 20 bases separating them. The CDR3 sequence is CATSSPHDVGLGTDTQYF. Written as DNA, the CDR3 is TGTGCCACCAGCAGCCCCCACGACGTTGGGCTGGGCACAGATACGCAGTATTTT. The variable domain in full, completed from reference TRBV15 and TRBJ2-3, reads DAMVIQNPRYQVTQFGKPVTLSCSQTLNHNVMYWYQQKSSQAPKLLFHYYDKDFNNEADTPDNFQSRRPNTSFCFLDIRSPGLGDTAMYLCATSSPHDVGLGTDTQYFGPGTRLTVL.

The V call is TRBV4-2, the J call TRBJ1-3, with D uncertain. The V end lost 4 bases, the J end lost 0 bases, and 16 bases lay between the germline ends. CDR1 is LGHNA, CDR2 YNFKEQ, per germline. CDR3 length equals 17 residues. CDR3 nucleotide sequence: TGTGCCAGCAGCCCCTACGGAGCCGGATCCTCTGGAAACACCATATATTTT. It is translated as CASSPYGAGSSGNTIYF.

Here the CDR3 reads CASSQGPALQETQYF. CDR3 nucleotides: TGCGCCAGCAGCCAAGGGCCTGCACTACAAGAGACCCAGTACTTC. This chain joins TRBV4-3 and TRBJ2-5, with D unclear. The V gene's germline CDR1 is LGHNA and CDR2 YSLEER. The CDR3 extends over 15 amino acids. The V end was cut by 1 base, the J end by 2 bases, with 11 bases between.

This chain uses TRBV5-5 with TRBJ1-5; TRBD1 aligns across 8 bases. Per germline, CDR1 SGHKS and CDR2 YYEKEE (reference sequence). The junction had 7 bases not matched to a gene; V was cut back by 4 bases and J by 7 bases. This CDR3 comprises 14 residues. The CDR3 sequence is CASSVQGGGQPQHF. The CDR3 DNA is TGTGCCAGCAGCGTACAGGGGGGAGGGCAGCCCCAGCATTTT.

The genes are TRBV29-1 and TRBJ2-3; 9 positions match TRBD2. Germline CDR1 is SQVTM and CDR2 is ANQGSEA. The CDR3 sequence is 14 residues long. Trimming at V came to 4 bases and at J to 2 bases, leaving 4 bases not matched to a gene. This CDR3 is CSVGGGEITDTQYF. The CDR3 DNA follows: TGCAGCGTTGGCGGGGGGGAGATCACAGATACGCAGTATTTT.

V gene TRBV29-1 combines with J gene TRBJ1-2; D call uncertain. V was pared by 5 bases and J by 4 bases, with 11 bases between. The CDR3 contains 12 residues. Germline V gene data show CDR1 as SQVTM and CDR2 as ANQGSEA. The CDR3 DNA reads TGCAGCGTTATGGACGGGAGCTATGGCTACACCTTC. Translated: CSVMDGSYGYTF.

CDR3 loop: CAPFYRDTLSSAYEQYF. CDR3 in DNA: TGCGCCCCGTTTTACCGGGACACCCTAAGCAGCGCCTACGAGCAGTACTTC. The chain joins TRBV23-1 to TRBJ2-7; possible D gene TRBD1, 6 bases. TRBV23-1 is designated an ORF whose function remains uncertain. The CDR3 runs to 17 residues. Trimming took 11 bases from V and 2 from J, leaving 28 bases between them.

The chain links TRBV6-1 to TRBJ2-2; 11 bases are a match to TRBD1. This CDR3 region has 15 residues. The germline V gene encodes CDR1 MNHNS and CDR2 SASEGT. The J segment lost 6 bases and the V segment lost 6 bases, leaving 6 bases of the junction unmatched. CDR3 protein: CASRPPGQGAGELFF. In DNA form, the CDR3 reads TGTGCCAGCAGGCCCCCGGGACAGGGGGCCGGGGAGCTGTTTTTT.

V and J are TRBV9 and TRBJ2-1; 8 bases map to TRBD1. The CDR3 is 15 amino acids. V was clipped by 2 bases and J by 9 bases; unmatched bases: 10. CDR1 and CDR2 (germline): SGDLS, YYNGEE. The CDR3 protein is CASSVRTGSQGEQFF. Here the CDR3 DNA reads TGTGCCAGCAGCGTTAGGACAGGGTCCCAAGGTGAGCAGTTCTTC.

The chain uses TRBV18 and TRBJ1-2, with a tentative D call TRBD1 (5 bases). CDR3 length: 13 amino acids. V was clipped by 3 bases and J by 8 bases, with 13 bases between them. Germline values: CDR1 KGHSH, CDR2 LQKENI. CDR3 in amino acids: CASSPRLREGYTF. DNA of the CDR3: TGTGCCAGCTCACCGAGACTCAGGGAAGGCTACACCTTC.